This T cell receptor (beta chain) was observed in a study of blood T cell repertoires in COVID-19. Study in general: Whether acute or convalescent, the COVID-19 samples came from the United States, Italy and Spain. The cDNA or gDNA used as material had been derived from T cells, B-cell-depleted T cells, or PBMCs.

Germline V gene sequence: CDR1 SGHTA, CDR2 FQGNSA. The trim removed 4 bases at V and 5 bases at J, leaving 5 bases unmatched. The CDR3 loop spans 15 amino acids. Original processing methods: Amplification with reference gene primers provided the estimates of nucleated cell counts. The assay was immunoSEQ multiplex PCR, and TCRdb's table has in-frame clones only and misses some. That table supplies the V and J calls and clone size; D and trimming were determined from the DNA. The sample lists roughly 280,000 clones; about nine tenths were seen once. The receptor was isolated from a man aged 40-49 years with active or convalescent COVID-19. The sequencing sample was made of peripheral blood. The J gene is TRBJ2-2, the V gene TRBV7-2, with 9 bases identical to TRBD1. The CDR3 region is CASSSGTGSTGELFF. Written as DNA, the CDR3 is TGTGCCAGCAGCTCGGGGACAGGGAGTACCGGGGAGCTGTTTTTT.